The sample holds many counts of the clone carrying this T cell receptor (beta chain). Time point of the sample: blood at routine non-recurrence follow-up after resection. Tumor, nontumor lung or frozen PBMC supplied whole RNA that was sequenced unsorted. MiXCR, run by TCRdb on the 5' RACE reads, gives a single entry per CDR3 protein. Of about 20,000 distinct CDR3 sequences in the sample, approximately 9.1% were seen once. The sample originates from a study of spatial heterogeneity in lung cancer. Study-level information: Where available, sequencing covered follow-up PBMC samples, taken at a median of approximately 2 years after resection.

Between the trimmed V and J ends, which lost 4 bases and 7 bases, there was a span of 15 bases. This CDR3 has 14 amino acids. Germline-derived CDR1 and CDR2 are SGHDT and YYEEEE. The rearrangement links TRBV5-6 to TRBJ2-1; D is possibly TRBD1 (6 bases). The sample here was PBMCs, taken at follow-up. The origin of this receptor is a female donor with early-stage non-small cell lung cancer. CDR3 bases: TGTGCCAGCAGCCGGCAGCAGGGGTGGAATGAGCAGTTCTTC. As protein: CASSRQQGWNEQFF.